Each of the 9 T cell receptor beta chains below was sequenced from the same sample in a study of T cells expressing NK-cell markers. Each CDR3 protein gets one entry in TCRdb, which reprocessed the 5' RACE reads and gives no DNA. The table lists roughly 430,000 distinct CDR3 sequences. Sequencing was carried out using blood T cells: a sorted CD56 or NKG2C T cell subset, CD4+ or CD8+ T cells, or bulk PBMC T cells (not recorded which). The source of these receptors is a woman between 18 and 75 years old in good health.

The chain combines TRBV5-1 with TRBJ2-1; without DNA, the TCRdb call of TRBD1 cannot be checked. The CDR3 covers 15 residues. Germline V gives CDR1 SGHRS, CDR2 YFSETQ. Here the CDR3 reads CASSLEFPGNNEQFF.

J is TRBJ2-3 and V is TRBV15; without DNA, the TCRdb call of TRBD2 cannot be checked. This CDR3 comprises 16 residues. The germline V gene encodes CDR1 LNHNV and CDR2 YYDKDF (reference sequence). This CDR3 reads CATSRELAGGSDTQYF.

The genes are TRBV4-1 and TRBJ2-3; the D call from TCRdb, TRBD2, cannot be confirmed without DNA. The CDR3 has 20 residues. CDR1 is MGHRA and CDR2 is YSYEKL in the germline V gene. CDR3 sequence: CASSQDITLGMDSYTDTQYF.

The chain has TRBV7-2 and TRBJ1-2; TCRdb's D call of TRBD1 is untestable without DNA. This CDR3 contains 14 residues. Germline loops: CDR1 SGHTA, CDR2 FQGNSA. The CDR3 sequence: CASSRTGVDYGYTF. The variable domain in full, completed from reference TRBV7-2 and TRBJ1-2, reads GAGVSQSPSNKVTEKGKDVELRCDPISGHTALYWYRQSLGQGLEFLIYFQGNSAPDKSGLPSDRFSAERTGGSVSTLTIQRTQQEDSAVYLCASSRTGVDYGYTFGSGTRLTVV.

This chain's CDR3 is CASSFSGVTPNTGELFF. The V call is TRBV12-3 or TRBV12-4, the J call TRBJ2-2; the D call of TRBD1 rests on TCRdb alone, since no DNA is present to check it. The length of the CDR3 is 17 residues.

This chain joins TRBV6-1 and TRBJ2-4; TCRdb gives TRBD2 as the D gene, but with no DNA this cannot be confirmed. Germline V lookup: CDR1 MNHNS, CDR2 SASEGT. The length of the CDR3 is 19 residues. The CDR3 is CASSRRASGAMRAKNIQYF.

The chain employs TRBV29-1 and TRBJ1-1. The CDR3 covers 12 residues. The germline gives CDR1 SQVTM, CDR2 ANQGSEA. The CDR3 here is CSLRTIGTEAFF. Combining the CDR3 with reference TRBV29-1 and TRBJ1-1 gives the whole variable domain SAVISQKPSRDICQRGTSLTIQCQVDSQVTMMFWYRQQPGQSLTLIATANQGSEATYESGFVIDKFPISRPNLTFSTLTVSNMSPEDSSIYLCSLRTIGTEAFFGQGTRLTVV.

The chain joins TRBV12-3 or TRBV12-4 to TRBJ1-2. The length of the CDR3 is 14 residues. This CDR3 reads CASSFSTPNYGYTF.

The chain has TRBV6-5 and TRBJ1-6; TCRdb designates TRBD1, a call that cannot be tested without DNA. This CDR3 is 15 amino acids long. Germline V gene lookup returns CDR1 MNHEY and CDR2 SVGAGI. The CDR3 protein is CASSYEAQGGSPLHF.